The 11 T cell receptor beta chains presented below share a single source sample, sequenced in a study of blood T cell repertoires in COVID-19. Some clones are missing from TCRdb's copy, which holds only in-frame ones; the method was immunoSEQ multiplex PCR. The sample includes 120,000 or so clones, around 82% seen only once; the top ten take 17%. The sample consisted of peripheral blood. Source of these receptors: a man between 25 and 39 years old with COVID-19, enrolled during active disease.

This sequence joins TRBV2 and TRBJ1-1; D is unclear. Trimming removed 6 bases at V and 1 base at J, with 6 bases between. Germline lookup yields CDR1 SNHLY and CDR2 FYNNEI. This CDR3 has 12 residues. The CDR3 sequence: CASRRSNTEAFF. DNA of the CDR3: TGTGCCAGCAGGCGATCGAACACTGAAGCTTTCTTT.

In this sample, this clone turned up a few times. The chain joins TRBV10-3 to TRBJ2-5, with 9 bases identical to TRBD2. With V trimmed by 10 bases and J by 2 bases, 8 bases remained unmatched. The CDR3 length is 14 residues. Germline V gene lookup returns CDR1 ENHRY and CDR2 SYGVKD. The CDR3 sequence is CATARLAEQETQYF. CDR3 nucleotide sequence: TGTGCCACCGCCCGACTAGCGGAACAAGAGACCCAGTACTTC.

The chain carries TRBV18 and TRBJ1-1, with 7 bases identical to TRBD1. The CDR3 sequence is 16 residues long. J was trimmed by 3 bases and V by 6 bases; bases with no gene match: 13. CDR1 and CDR2 from the germline V gene are KGHSH and LQKENI. The CDR3 DNA is TGTGCCAGCTCCCCCGGGACAGCCTATGGAGACACTGAAGCTTTCTTT. It yields the protein CASSPGTAYGDTEAFF.

This chain links TRBV9 with TRBJ2-3, with D perhaps TRBD1 (5 bases). V was shortened by 5 bases and J by 5 bases, with 9 bases between the two germline ends. This CDR3 is 12 amino acids long. Germline V gene data show CDR1 as SGDLS and CDR2 as YYNGEE. This chain's CDR3 is CASSGQGDTQYF. The CDR3 DNA follows: TGTGCCAGCAGTGGCCAGGGAGATACGCAGTATTTT.

The chain carries TRBV19 and TRBJ1-2; D not certain. Trimming left V 3 bases short and J 8 bases short, with 10 bases between. The germline gives CDR1 LNHDA, CDR2 SQIVND (reference sequence). The length of the CDR3 is 12 residues. In DNA, the CDR3 is TGTGCCAGTAGTATTGGAGGGTCGGGCTACACCTTC. As protein: CASSIGGSGYTF. The variable domain in full, completed from reference TRBV19 and TRBJ1-2, reads DGGITQSPKYLFRKEGQNVTLSCEQNLNHDAMYWYRQDPGQGLRLIYYSQIVNDFQKGDIAEGYSVSREKKESFPLTVTSAQKNPTAFYLCASSIGGSGYTFGSGTRLTVV.

The J gene is TRBJ2-7, the V gene TRBV27; TRBD1 aligns across 9 bases. V dropped 3 bases and J dropped 3; count of bases not matched to a gene: 3. The CDR3 has 14 amino acids. The germline CDR1 and CDR2 sequences are MNHEY and SMNVEV (reference sequence). The CDR3 DNA is TGTGCCAGCAGTTTCTCGACAGGGGGCTACGAGCAGTACTTC. It is translated as CASSFSTGGYEQYF.

The CDR3 is CAIKGGGETQYF. The CDR3 DNA reads as TGTGCAATCAAAGGCGGGGGAGAGACCCAGTACTTC. The gene calls are TRBV12-2 and TRBJ2-5; the table's D call, TRBD2, has no DNA check behind it. TRBV12-2 is described as a pseudogene. This CDR3 has 12 amino acids.

The DNA for the CDR3 is TGTGCCAGCAGCTCCGGGACTAGCGGGAGGCCGAACACCGGGGAGCTGTTTTTT. As protein: CASSSGTSGRPNTGELFF. This chain connects TRBV9 to TRBJ2-2; 15 bases line up with TRBD2. Germline V gene data show CDR1 as SGDLS and CDR2 as YYNGEE. The CDR3 spans 18 residues. After removal of 4 bases from V and 0 bases from J, the junction contained 4 bases not matched to a gene.

The chain uses TRBV28 and TRBJ2-7, with D perhaps matching TRBD1 (6 bases). Per germline, CDR1 MDHEN and CDR2 SYDVKM. The ends were cut back, 4 bases at V and 2 bases at J, with 12 bases in the middle. The CDR3 is 14 residues long. CDR3 protein: CASSSPTGTYEQYF. The CDR3 DNA is TGTGCCAGCAGTTCACCGACAGGCACCTACGAGCAGTACTTC. Together with reference TRBV28 and TRBJ2-7, the CDR3 gives the full variable domain: DVKVTQSSRYLVKRTGEKVFLECVQDMDHENMFWYRQDPGLGLRLIYFSYDVKMKEKGDIPEGYSVSREKKERFSLILESASTNQTSMYLCASSSPTGTYEQYFGPGTRLTVT.

This rearrangement joins TRBV7-6 to TRBJ1-5, with TRBD1 identical over 11 bases. The CDR3 sequence is 15 residues long. The germline CDR1 and CDR2 sequences are SGHVS and FNYEAQ. V lost 10 bases and J lost 2; bases outside the gene matches: 7. The CDR3 loop is CAIWTGGFGNQPQHF. DNA of the CDR3: TGTGCCATTTGGACAGGGGGCTTTGGCAATCAGCCCCAGCATTTT. Filled out from reference TRBV7-6 and TRBJ1-5, the complete variable domain reads GAGVSQSPRYKVTKRGQDVALRCDPISGHVSLYWYRQALGQGPEFLTYFNYEAQQDKSGLPNDRFSAERPEGSISTLTIQRTEQRDSAMYRCAIWTGGFGNQPQHFGDGTRLSIL.

The CDR3, as DNA: TGTGCCAGCAGTGAAGTATTCTACAATGAGCAGTTCTTC. Protein product: CASSEVFYNEQFF. The rearrangement links TRBV6-1 to TRBJ2-1; the D is unclear. Germline V gene lookup returns CDR1 MNHNS and CDR2 SASEGT. The CDR3 extends over 13 amino acids. Trimming stripped 1 base from V and 3 bases from J, with 4 bases between.